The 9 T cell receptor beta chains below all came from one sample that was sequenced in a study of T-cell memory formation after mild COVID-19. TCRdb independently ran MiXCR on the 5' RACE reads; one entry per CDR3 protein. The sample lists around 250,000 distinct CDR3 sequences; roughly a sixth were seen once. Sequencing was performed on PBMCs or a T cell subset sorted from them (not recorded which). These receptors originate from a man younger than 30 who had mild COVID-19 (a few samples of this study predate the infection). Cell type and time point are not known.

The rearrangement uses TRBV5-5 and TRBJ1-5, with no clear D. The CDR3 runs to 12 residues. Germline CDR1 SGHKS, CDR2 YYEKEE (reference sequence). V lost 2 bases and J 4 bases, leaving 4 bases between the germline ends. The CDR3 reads CASSFFNQPQHF. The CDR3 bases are TGTGCCAGCAGCTTCTTTAATCAGCCCCAGCATTTT.

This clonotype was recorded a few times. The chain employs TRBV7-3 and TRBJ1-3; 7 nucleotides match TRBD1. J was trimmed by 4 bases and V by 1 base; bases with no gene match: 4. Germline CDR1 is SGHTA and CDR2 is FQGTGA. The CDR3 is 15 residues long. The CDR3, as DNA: TGTGCCAGCAGCTTAATGACAGGGTCCGGAAACACCATATATTTT. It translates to CASSLMTGSGNTIYF. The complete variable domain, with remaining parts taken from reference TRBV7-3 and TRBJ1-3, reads GAGVSQTPSNKVTEKGKYVELRCDPISGHTALYWYRQSLGQGPEFLIYFQGTGAADDSGLPNDRFFAVRPEGSVSTLKIQRTERGDSAVYLCASSLMTGSGNTIYFGEGSWLTVV.

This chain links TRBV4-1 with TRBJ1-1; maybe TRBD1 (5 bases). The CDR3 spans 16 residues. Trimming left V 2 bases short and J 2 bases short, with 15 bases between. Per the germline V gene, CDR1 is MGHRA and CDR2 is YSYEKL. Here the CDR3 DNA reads TGCGCCAGCAGCCAAACCAGCAGACAGCTAAACACTGAAGCTTTCTTT. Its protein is CASSQTSRQLNTEAFF.

This chain's CDR3 is CASRRTGSGEAFF. CDR3 DNA: TGTGCCAGCAGGCGTACAGGGTCTGGAGAAGCTTTCTTT. The chain has TRBV6-2 or TRBV6-3 and TRBJ1-1, with D perhaps TRBD1 (6 bases). The V and J ends lost 6 bases and 8 bases respectively, with 16 bases between them. Germline V CDR1 and CDR2: MNHEY, SVGEGT. The CDR3 length is 13 residues.

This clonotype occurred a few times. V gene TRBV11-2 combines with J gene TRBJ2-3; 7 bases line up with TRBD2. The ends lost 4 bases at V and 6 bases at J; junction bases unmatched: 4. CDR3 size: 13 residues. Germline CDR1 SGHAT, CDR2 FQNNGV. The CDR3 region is CASSYSGGDTQYF. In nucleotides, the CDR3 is TGTGCCAGCAGCTATTCCGGGGGGGATACGCAGTATTTT.

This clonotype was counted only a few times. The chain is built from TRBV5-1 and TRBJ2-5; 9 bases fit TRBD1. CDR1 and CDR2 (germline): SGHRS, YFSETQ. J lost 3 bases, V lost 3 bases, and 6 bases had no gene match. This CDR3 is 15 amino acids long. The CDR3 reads CASSSYRGREETQYF. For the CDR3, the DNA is TGCGCCAGCAGCTCGTACAGGGGGCGCGAAGAGACCCAGTACTTC.

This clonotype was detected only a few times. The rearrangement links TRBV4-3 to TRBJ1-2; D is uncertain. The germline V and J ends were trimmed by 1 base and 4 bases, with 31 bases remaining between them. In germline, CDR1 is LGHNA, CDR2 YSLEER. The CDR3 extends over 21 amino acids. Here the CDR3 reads CASSQGGIRTDFISLGYGYTF. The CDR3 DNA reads TGCGCCAGCAGCCAAGGTGGGATCCGGACGGATTTCATTAGTCTAGGCTATGGCTACACCTTC.

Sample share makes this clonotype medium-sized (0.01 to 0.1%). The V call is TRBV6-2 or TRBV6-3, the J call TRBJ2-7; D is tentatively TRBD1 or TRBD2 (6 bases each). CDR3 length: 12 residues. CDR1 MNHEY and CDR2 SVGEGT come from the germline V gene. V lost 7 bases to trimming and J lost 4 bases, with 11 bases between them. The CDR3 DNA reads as TGTGCCAGCATCGGGGGCGAATACGAGCAGTACTTC. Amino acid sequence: CASIGGEYEQYF.

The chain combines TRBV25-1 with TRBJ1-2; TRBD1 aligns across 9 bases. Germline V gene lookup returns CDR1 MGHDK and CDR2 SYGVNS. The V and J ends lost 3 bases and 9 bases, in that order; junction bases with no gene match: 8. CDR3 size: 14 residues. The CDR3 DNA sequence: TGTGCCAGCAGTGATTCCGGGACAGGGAGTCGCTACACCTTC. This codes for CASSDSGTGSRYTF.